This T cell receptor beta chain is from a study of shared clonotypes between healthy human individuals. From germline, CDR1 is SGHDN and CDR2 FVKESK. CDR3 length: 15 amino acids. The ends were cut back, 0 bases at V and 5 bases at J, with 13 bases in the middle. Only in-frame clones appear in the TCRdb table, and some are missing; sequencing was by immunoSEQ multiplex PCR. The repertoire consists of roughly 410,000 clones, with just over 95% occurring once and the leading ten covering around 0.3%. Overall study findings and caveats: Non-shared clonotypes showed lower generation probabilities than clonotypes common to all four donors. Represented diversity, genetic and exposure-history alike, was limited by few donors.

This clone was picked up a small number of times. Antigen: not known. This chain uses TRBV14 with TRBJ1-1, with a possible D match to TRBD1 (5 bases). The source material was memory CD8+ T cells sorted from blood. Subset: CD45RO+ cells pooled with CCR7-negative TemRA cells. The TCR sequence derives from a man aged 25-40 years in good health. CDR3 nucleotide sequence: TGTGCCAGCAGCCAAGAATGGGGGGGAACGACTGAAGCTTTCTTT. It translates to CASSQEWGGTTEAFF.